The 2 T cell receptor beta chains below all came from one sample that was sequenced in a study of patients and donors after allogeneic stem cell transplantation. TCRdb fed the RT-PCR reads into MiXCR, producing one record per CDR3 protein. This table holds about a million distinct CDR3 sequences, around 17% found once. The specimen sequenced was blood, either unsorted or a sorted T cell fraction (not recorded which). Receptor source: a human donor who was either an allogeneic HSCT recipient or a stem cell or donor lymphocyte infusion donor (not recorded which). It is not recorded whose cells these are; they may come from a transplant donor.

CDR3 coding DNA: TGCAGTGCTAGAAAGACCCCGGGGGGAGAGACCCAGTACTTC. Amino acids: CSARKTPGGETQYF. V usage is TRBV20-1 and J usage is TRBJ2-5, with TRBD2 matching 7 bases. Looked up from germline, CDR1 is DFQATT and CDR2 is SNEGSKA (reference sequence). The V and J ends lost 2 bases and 4 bases, in that order; junction bases with no gene match: 7. The CDR3 sequence is 14 residues long.

To note about this clonotype: A much larger clone sits a single nucleotide away, making a read error possible. The V and J genes are TRBV29-1 and TRBJ2-1; a weak D match, TRBD2 (6 bases). Looked up from germline, CDR1 is SQVTM and CDR2 is ANQGSEA. The CDR3 extends over 13 amino acids. The CDR3 DNA sequence: TGCAGCGTTGAAATTGGGCGGGGCAATAAGCAGTTCTTC. It yields the protein CSVEIGRGNKQFF.